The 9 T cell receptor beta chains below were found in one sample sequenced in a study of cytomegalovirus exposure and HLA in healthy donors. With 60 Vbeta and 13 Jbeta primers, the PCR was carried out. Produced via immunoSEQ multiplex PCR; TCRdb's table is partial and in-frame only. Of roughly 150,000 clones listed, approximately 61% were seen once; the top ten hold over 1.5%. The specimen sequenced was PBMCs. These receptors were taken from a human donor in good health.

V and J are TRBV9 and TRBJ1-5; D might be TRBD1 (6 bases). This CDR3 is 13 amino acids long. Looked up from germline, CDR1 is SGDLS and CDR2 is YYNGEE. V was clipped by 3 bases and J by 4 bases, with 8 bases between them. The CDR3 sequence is CASSAQGNQPQHF. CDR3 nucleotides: TGTGCCAGCAGCGCACAGGGAAATCAGCCCCAGCATTTT.

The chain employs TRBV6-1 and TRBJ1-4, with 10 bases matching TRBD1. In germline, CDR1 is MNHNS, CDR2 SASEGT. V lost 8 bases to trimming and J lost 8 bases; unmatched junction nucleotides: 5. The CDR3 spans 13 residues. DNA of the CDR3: TGTGCCAGCGAAGACAGGGGGCCCGAAAAACTGTTTTTT. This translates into CASEDRGPEKLFF.

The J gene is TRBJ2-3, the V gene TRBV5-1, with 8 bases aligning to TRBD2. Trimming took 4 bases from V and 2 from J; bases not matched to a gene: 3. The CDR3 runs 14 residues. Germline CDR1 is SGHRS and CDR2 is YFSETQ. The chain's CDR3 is CASSLLAATDTQYF. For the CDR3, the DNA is TGCGCCAGCAGCCTACTAGCGGCCACAGATACGCAGTATTTT.

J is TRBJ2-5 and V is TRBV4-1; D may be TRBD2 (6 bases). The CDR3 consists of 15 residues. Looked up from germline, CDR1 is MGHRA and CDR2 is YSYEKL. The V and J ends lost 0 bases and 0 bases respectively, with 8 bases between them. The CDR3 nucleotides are TGCGCCAGCAGCCAAGAGTGGGAGGACCAAGAGACCCAGTACTTC. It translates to CASSQEWEDQETQYF.

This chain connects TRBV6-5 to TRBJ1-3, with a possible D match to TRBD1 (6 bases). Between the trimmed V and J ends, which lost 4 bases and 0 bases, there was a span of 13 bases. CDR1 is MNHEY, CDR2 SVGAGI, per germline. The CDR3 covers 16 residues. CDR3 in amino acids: CASSSPGHFSGNTIYF. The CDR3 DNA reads TGTGCCAGCAGTTCCCCGGGACACTTCTCTGGAAACACCATATATTTT.

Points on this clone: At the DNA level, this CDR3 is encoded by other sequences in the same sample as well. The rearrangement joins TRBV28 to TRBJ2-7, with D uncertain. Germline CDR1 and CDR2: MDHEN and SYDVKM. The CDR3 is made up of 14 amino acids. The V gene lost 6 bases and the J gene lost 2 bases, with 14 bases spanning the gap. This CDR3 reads CASSPPGLAYEQYF. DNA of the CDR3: TGTGCCAGCAGCCCTCCGGGTTTGGCCTACGAGCAGTACTTC.

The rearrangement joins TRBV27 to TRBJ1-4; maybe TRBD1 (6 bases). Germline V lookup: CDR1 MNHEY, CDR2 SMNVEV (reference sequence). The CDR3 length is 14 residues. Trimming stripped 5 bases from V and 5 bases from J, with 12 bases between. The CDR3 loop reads CASSKQGGNEKLFF. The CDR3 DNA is TGTGCCAGCAGTAAACAGGGAGGGAATGAAAAACTGTTTTTT.

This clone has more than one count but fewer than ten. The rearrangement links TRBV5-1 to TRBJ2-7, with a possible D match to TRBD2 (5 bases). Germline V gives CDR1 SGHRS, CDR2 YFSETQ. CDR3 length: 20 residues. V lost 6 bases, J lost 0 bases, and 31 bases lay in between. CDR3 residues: CASNPSTMAAGGRSSYEQYF. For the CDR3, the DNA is TGCGCCAGCAACCCCTCGACAATGGCCGCGGGCGGGCGAAGCTCCTACGAGCAGTACTTC.

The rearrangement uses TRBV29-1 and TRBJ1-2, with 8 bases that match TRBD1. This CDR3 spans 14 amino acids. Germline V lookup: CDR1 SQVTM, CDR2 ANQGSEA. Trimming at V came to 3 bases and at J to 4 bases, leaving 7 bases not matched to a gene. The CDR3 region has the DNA TGCAGCGTTGAGGCAGGGGGCGAAGTCTATGGCTACACCTTC. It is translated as CSVEAGGEVYGYTF. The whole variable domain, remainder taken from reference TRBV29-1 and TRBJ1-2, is SAVISQKPSRDICQRGTSLTIQCQVDSQVTMMFWYRQQPGQSLTLIATANQGSEATYESGFVIDKFPISRPNLTFSTLTVSNMSPEDSSIYLCSVEAGGEVYGYTFGSGTRLTVV.